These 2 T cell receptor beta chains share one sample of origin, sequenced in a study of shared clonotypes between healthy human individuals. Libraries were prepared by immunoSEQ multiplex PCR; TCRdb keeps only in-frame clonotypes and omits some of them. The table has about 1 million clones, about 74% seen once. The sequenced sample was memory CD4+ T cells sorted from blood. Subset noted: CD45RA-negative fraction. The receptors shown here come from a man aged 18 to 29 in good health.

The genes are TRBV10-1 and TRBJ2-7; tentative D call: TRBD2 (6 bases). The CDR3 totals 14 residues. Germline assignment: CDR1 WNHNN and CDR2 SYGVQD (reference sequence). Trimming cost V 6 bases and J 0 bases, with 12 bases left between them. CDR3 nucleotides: TGCGCCAGCAGCCCCGGGGGAAGCTCCTACGAGCAGTACTTC. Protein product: CASSPGGSSYEQYF.

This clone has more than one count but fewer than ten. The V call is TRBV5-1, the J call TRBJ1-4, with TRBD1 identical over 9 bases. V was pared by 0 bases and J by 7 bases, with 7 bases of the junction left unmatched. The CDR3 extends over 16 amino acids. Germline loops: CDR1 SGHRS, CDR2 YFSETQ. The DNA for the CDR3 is TGCGCCAGCAGCTTGGGATCGGGACAGGGTAGTGAAAAACTGTTTTTT. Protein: CASSLGSGQGSEKLFF.